This T cell receptor (beta chain) is from a study of T cells in Graves' hyperthyroidism and ophthalmopathy. Overall study: Once the initial diagnosis was made, peripheral blood was obtained before any treatment.

There are many counts of this clonotype. Its antigen is currently unknown. The investigators amplified TCR beta CDR3 regions from RNA transcripts. RT-PCR in the first round (using the HTBI primer set) targeted the TCR CDR3. TCRdb re-called the multiplex PCR reads with MiXCR, one entry per CDR3 protein. The data contain hundreds of thousands of distinct CDR3 sequences, roughly 14% of them seen just once; the ten biggest clones take up around 4.5%. Broader study findings: Most expanded thyroid clonotypes above 0.001 also appeared in blood.

CDR1 is WSHSY and CDR2 is SAAADI in the germline V gene. Germline trimming cut 6 bases from V and 7 bases from J; bases unmatched to any gene: 12. The CDR3 extends over 14 amino acids. Each diagnosis drew on symptoms, thyroxine, TRAb, thyroid ultrasound and orbital computed tomography findings. Extraction of PBMCs used more than 8.5 ml of fresh peripheral blood. The TCR was taken from a woman aged 40 to 49 with Graves' ophthalmopathy. The chain has TRBV10-2 and TRBJ2-7, with 7 bases aligning to TRBD1. Input material: blood. The CDR3 sequence: CASRAKGGLGEQYF. The CDR3 nucleotides are TGCGCCAGCAGAGCGAAAGGGGGCCTCGGGGAGCAGTACTTC.